What follows are 27 T cell receptor beta chains derived from one specimen sequenced in a study of cytomegalovirus exposure and HLA in healthy donors. The PCR was carried out with 60 Vbeta primers and 13 Jbeta primers. TCRdb's copy holds only in-frame clones and misses some; the assay was immunoSEQ multiplex PCR. The table shows some 130,000 clones, with around 60% occurring only once. The sequencing input was PBMCs. These receptors were taken from a man between 35 and 55 years old in good health and CMV-seropositive.

The chain couples TRBV2 to TRBJ2-2, with a weak D call TRBD2 (6 bases). Germline CDR1 reads SNHLY; CDR2 reads FYNNEI. This CDR3 region has 16 residues. The V end was cut by 3 bases, the J end by 2 bases, with 13 bases between. The CDR3 loop is CASSEILAANTGELFF. As DNA, the CDR3 is TGTGCCAGCAGTGAGATACTAGCCGCCAACACCGGGGAGCTGTTTTTT.

This clone has a handful of counts. The gene calls are TRBV27 and TRBJ2-5, with D perhaps matching TRBD1 (5 bases). V was pared by 4 bases and J by 5 bases, with 23 bases between. CDR3 length: 17 residues. Germline CDR1 MNHEY, CDR2 SMNVEV (reference sequence). Here the CDR3 DNA reads TGTGCCAGCAGTTCGTTACGCCCCAGACAGCAGGTGGAGACCCAGTACTTC. Translating it yields CASSSLRPRQQVETQYF.

Regarding this clone: The junction and the germline gene differ at one end; a read error may be behind it. V is TRBV13 and J is TRBJ2-1; possibly TRBD1 for D (6 bases). This CDR3 spans 13 amino acids. CDR1 PRHDT and CDR2 FYEKMQ come from the germline V gene (reference sequence). The CDR3 loop reads CVSSLRGNNEQFF. The CDR3 coding sequence is TGTGTCAGCAGCTTAAGGGGGAACAATGAGCAGTTCTTC.

The J gene is TRBJ2-7, the V gene TRBV28; 11 nucleotides match TRBD1. Germline assignment: CDR1 MDHEN and CDR2 SYDVKM. After removal of 4 bases from V and 5 bases from J, the junction contained 7 bases not matched to a gene. This CDR3 is built from 15 residues. The CDR3 spells CASSSSGTGGHEQYF. DNA of the CDR3: TGTGCCAGCAGTTCATCCGGGACAGGGGGACACGAGCAGTACTTC.

The chain joins TRBV29-1 to TRBJ1-1; D is possibly TRBD1 (5 bases). The germline V gene has CDR1 SQVTM and CDR2 ANQGSEA. The CDR3 has 13 amino acids. This CDR3 reads CTAHGGGGTEAFF. The DNA of the CDR3 is TGCACCGCCCACGGCGGGGGAGGCACTGAAGCTTTCTTT.

A single count supports this clone. The chain joins TRBV4-2 to TRBJ2-2; 9 positions agree with TRBD1. V trimming: 3 bases; J trimming: 2 bases; junction bases outside the gene matches: 13. The CDR3 extends over 19 amino acids. Germline V CDR1 and CDR2: LGHNA, YNFKEQ. The CDR3 DNA follows: TGTGCCAGCAGCCAGTACCAAGAAGGACAGGGGTCCAACACCGGGGAGCTGTTTTTT. It is translated as CASSQYQEGQGSNTGELFF.

This sequence joins TRBV7-9 and TRBJ1-2; TRBD1 matches at 7 bases. Germline V lookup: CDR1 SEHNR, CDR2 FQNEAQ (reference sequence). The V gene end was trimmed by 5 bases and the J gene end by 0 bases; junction bases not matched to a gene: 12. The CDR3 has 17 residues. The CDR3 DNA follows: TGTGCCAGCAGCCCCTTCTATCGACAGGGAGCTAACTATGGCTACACCTTC. Translating it yields CASSPFYRQGANYGYTF.

V and J are TRBV30 and TRBJ1-6; 9 nucleotides match TRBD1. Trimming removed 7 bases from V and 7 bases from J; junction bases left unmatched: 5. Per the germline V gene, CDR1 is GTSNPN and CDR2 is SVGIG (reference sequence). The CDR3 has 13 residues. The CDR3 DNA is TGTGCCTCCGGGACAGGGAGCAATTCACCCCTCCACTTT. Encoded protein: CASGTGSNSPLHF.

The chain combines TRBV9 with TRBJ1-2; the match to TRBD1 covers 12 bases. Germline trimming cut 3 bases from V and 0 bases from J; bases unmatched to any gene: 6. The CDR3 totals 17 residues. Germline CDR1 SGDLS, CDR2 YYNGEE. Written as DNA, the CDR3 is TGTGCCAGCAGCGGCCGGGACAGGGGGCCCCCTAACTATGGCTACACCTTC. The encoded protein is CASSGRDRGPPNYGYTF.

J is TRBJ1-1 and V is TRBV7-2; D not certain. Germline CDR1 SGHTA, CDR2 FQGNSA. V lost 1 base to trimming and J lost 4 bases, with 13 bases between them. The CDR3 consists of 15 residues. The CDR3 DNA reads as TGTGCCAGCAGCTTAGTTGGCCGTCGCGGCACTGAAGCTTTCTTT. Its protein is CASSLVGRRGTEAFF.

V gene TRBV11-2 combines with J gene TRBJ2-7, with 12 bases identical to TRBD2. The ends lost 6 bases at V and 6 bases at J; junction bases unmatched: 9. The CDR3 extends over 15 amino acids. Germline V gene data show CDR1 as SGHAT and CDR2 as FQNNGV. DNA for the CDR3: TGTGCCAGCAGAACTAGCGGGGGGTCGCGAGGCGAGCAGTACTTC. This sequence encodes CASRTSGGSRGEQYF.

The chain couples TRBV5-1 to TRBJ1-1; D may be TRBD1 (5 bases). The length of the CDR3 is 15 residues. V was trimmed by 1 base and J by 2 bases, leaving 12 bases between them. Germline CDR1 SGHRS, CDR2 YFSETQ. The CDR3 reads CASSLLIQGNTEAFF. CDR3 bases: TGCGCCAGCAGCTTGCTTATTCAGGGTAACACTGAAGCTTTCTTT. Filled out from reference TRBV5-1 and TRBJ1-1, the complete variable domain reads KAGVTQTPRYLIKTRGQQVTLSCSPISGHRSVSWYQQTPGQGLQFLFEYFSETQRNKGNFPGRFSGRQFSNSRSEMNVSTLELGDSALYLCASSLLIQGNTEAFFGQGTRLTVV.

The V gene is TRBV19, the J gene TRBJ2-5, with D possibly being TRBD1 (6 bases). With 9 bases removed from V and 2 bases from J, the gap between germline ends came to 13 bases. The CDR3 spans 13 residues. The germline V gene encodes CDR1 LNHDA and CDR2 SQIVND (reference sequence). CDR3 residues: CASGQTEQETQYF. CDR3 in DNA: TGTGCCAGCGGACAGACCGAACAAGAGACCCAGTACTTC.

The chain links TRBV5-1 to TRBJ2-2; D uncertain. This CDR3 has 14 amino acids. V lost 1 base, J lost 4 bases, and 8 bases lay in between. The germline gives CDR1 SGHRS, CDR2 YFSETQ. The CDR3 DNA sequence: TGCGCCAGCAGCTTGTCCCCCGGCACCGGGGAGCTGTTTTTT. This sequence encodes CASSLSPGTGELFF.

This clone was picked up a small number of times. CDR3 DNA: TGTGCCAGCCAGCAAACAGGGGGCAATCAGCCCCAGCATTTT. It encodes CASQQTGGNQPQHF. The chain employs TRBV2 and TRBJ1-5; 7 positions match TRBD1. The J segment lost 2 bases and the V segment lost 8 bases, leaving 6 bases of the junction unmatched. Germline values: CDR1 SNHLY, CDR2 FYNNEI. This CDR3 contains 14 residues.

This clone turned up a few times. The chain carries TRBV9 and TRBJ2-1, with 9 bases aligning to TRBD2. This CDR3 is 14 amino acids long. Per germline, CDR1 SGDLS and CDR2 YYNGEE. Trimming at V came to 4 bases and at J to 5 bases, leaving 4 bases not matched to a gene. Here the CDR3 reads CASSPTSGHNEQFF. The CDR3 DNA follows: TGTGCCAGCAGCCCAACTAGCGGGCACAATGAGCAGTTCTTC.

This clone is a singleton in its sample. This chain uses TRBV29-1 with TRBJ2-1, with D perhaps matching TRBD2 (6 bases). The germline CDR1 and CDR2 sequences are SQVTM and ANQGSEA. This CDR3 comprises 13 residues. The germline V and J ends were trimmed by 4 bases and 4 bases, with 11 bases remaining between them. CDR3 sequence reads: CSVGGGGYNEQFF. The CDR3 DNA sequence: TGCAGCGTTGGAGGCGGAGGGTACAATGAGCAGTTCTTC.

V is TRBV7-3 and J is TRBJ2-1; TRBD1 might be the D (5 bases). Trimming took off 5 bases at V and 6 bases at J, with 20 bases between the two ends. The CDR3 extends over 16 amino acids. CDR1 SGHTA and CDR2 FQGTGA come from the germline V gene. CDR3 nucleotides: TGTGCCAGCAGCCCCGAAGGGGTATTTTTAGGCAATGAGCAGTTCTTC. It encodes CASSPEGVFLGNEQFF.

This clone was found a few times. This chain connects TRBV30 to TRBJ1-1; D ambiguous. The germline gives CDR1 GTSNPN, CDR2 SVGIG (reference sequence). The CDR3 has 13 amino acids. V gave up 0 bases and J gave up 1 base, with 6 bases separating them. The CDR3 sequence: CAWSVGKNTEAFF. The DNA for the CDR3 is TGTGCCTGGAGTGTTGGCAAGAACACTGAAGCTTTCTTT.

This clone was seen more than once but under ten times. The chain links TRBV6-5 to TRBJ2-5, with a possible D match to TRBD1 (5 bases). The germline CDR1 and CDR2 sequences are MNHEY and SVGAGI. V was pared by 2 bases and J by 6 bases, with 13 bases between. CDR3 length: 14 amino acids. The CDR3 spells CASSYRQLAKTQYF. For the CDR3, the DNA is TGTGCCAGCAGTTACCGACAGCTTGCCAAGACCCAGTACTTC.

This clone turned up a few times. The chain recombines TRBV13 with TRBJ2-3, with D uncertain. Trimming cost V 1 base and J 0 bases, with 8 bases left between them. CDR1 is PRHDT and CDR2 is FYEKMQ in the germline V gene (reference sequence). The CDR3 sequence is 15 residues long. Here the CDR3 DNA reads TGTGCCAGCAGCTTAGTTGGAGAGAGCACAGATACGCAGTATTTT. Protein: CASSLVGESTDTQYF.

The gene calls are TRBV9 and TRBJ2-7; D gene uncertain. This CDR3 spans 16 amino acids. The germline gives CDR1 SGDLS, CDR2 YYNGEE. Trimming pared 0 bases from V and 0 bases from J, leaving 13 bases between. The CDR3 is CASSVGWAGASYEQYF. CDR3 sequence (DNA): TGTGCCAGCAGCGTAGGTTGGGCAGGCGCCTCCTACGAGCAGTACTTC.

This clone occurred a few times. The rearrangement links TRBV6-6 to TRBJ2-5, with D tentatively TRBD1 (5 bases). Germline values: CDR1 MNHNY, CDR2 SVGAGI (reference sequence). This CDR3 spans 14 amino acids. V was trimmed by 2 bases and J by 5 bases, leaving 12 bases between them. As DNA, the CDR3 is TGTGCCAGCAGTTACAACCTAGGGGATGAGACCCAGTACTTC. Its translation is CASSYNLGDETQYF.

This clone was counted between two and nine times. The chain uses TRBV5-4 and TRBJ1-2; D is unresolved. The CDR3 spans 14 residues. Germline CDR1 SGHNT, CDR2 YYREEE (reference sequence). V dropped 0 bases and J dropped 3 bases, with 9 bases sitting between them. CDR3 coding DNA: TGTGCCAGCAGCTTGGGCGGGGATCACTATGGCTACACCTTC. Its protein is CASSLGGDHYGYTF.

The DNA of the CDR3 is TGTGCCAGCAGCCCGACAGGGGTAGGAAACATTCAGTACTTC. Amino acid sequence: CASSPTGVGNIQYF. The chain is built from TRBV7-2 and TRBJ2-4, with 8 bases aligning to TRBD1. Germline V lookup: CDR1 SGHTA, CDR2 FQGNSA. V gave up 5 bases and J gave up 6 bases; unmatched junction bases: 6. This CDR3 contains 14 residues.

The rearrangement joins TRBV7-9 to TRBJ2-7; 8 nucleotides align to TRBD1. Germline V lookup: CDR1 SEHNR, CDR2 FQNEAQ (reference sequence). The CDR3 runs 15 residues. The J segment lost 0 bases and the V segment lost 5 bases, leaving 6 bases of the junction unmatched. CDR3 region: CASSPRDRSSYEQYF. The DNA for the CDR3 is TGTGCCAGCAGCCCCAGGGACAGGAGCTCCTACGAGCAGTACTTC.

This clone has more than one count but fewer than ten. V is TRBV12-5 and J is TRBJ2-1; TRBD2 agrees at 10 bases. Unmatched junction bases numbered 3, after V lost 0 bases and J lost 7 bases. The length of the CDR3 is 15 residues. Germline CDR1 reads LGHNT; CDR2 reads FRNRAP. The CDR3 spells CASGLVLAGTNEQFF. The DNA of the CDR3 is TGTGCTAGTGGTTTGGTACTAGCGGGAACAAATGAGCAGTTCTTC.